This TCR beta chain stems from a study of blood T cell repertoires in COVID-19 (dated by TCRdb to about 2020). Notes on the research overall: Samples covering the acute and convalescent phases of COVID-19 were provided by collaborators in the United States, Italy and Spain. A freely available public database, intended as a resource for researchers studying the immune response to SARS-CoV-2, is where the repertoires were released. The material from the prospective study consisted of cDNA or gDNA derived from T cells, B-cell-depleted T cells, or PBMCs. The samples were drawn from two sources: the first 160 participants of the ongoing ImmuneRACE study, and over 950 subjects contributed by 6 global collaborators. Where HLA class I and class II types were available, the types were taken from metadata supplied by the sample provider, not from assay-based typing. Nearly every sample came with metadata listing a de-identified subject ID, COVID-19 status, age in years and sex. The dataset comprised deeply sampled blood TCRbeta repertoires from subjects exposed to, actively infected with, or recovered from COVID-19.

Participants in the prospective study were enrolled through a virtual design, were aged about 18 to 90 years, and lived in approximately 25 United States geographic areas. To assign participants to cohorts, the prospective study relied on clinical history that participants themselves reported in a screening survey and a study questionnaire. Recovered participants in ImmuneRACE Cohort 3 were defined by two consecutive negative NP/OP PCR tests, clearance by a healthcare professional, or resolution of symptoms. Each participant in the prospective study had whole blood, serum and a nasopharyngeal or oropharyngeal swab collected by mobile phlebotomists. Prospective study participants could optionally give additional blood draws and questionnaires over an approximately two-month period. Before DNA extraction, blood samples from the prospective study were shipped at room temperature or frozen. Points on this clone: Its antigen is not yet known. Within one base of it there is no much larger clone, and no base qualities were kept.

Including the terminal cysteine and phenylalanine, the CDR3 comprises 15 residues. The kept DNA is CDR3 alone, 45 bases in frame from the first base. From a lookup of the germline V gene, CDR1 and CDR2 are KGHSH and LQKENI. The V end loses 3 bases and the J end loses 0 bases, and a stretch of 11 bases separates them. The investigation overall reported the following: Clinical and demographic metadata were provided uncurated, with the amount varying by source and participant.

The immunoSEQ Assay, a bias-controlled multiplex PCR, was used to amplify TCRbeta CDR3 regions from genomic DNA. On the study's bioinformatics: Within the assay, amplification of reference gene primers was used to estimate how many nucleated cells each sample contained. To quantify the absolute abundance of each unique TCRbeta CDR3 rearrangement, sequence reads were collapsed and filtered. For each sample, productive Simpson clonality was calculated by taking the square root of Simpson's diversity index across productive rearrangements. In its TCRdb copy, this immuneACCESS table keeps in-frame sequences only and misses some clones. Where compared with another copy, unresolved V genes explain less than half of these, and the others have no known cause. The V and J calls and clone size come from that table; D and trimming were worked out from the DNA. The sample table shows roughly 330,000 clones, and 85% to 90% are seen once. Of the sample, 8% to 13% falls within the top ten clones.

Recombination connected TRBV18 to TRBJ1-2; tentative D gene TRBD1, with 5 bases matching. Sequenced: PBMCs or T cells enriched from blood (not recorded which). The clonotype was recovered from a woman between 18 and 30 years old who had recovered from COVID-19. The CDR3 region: CASSPSTEANYGYTF. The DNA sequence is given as TGTGCCAGCTCACCTTCGACAGAAGCTAACTATGGCTACACCTTC.